This T cell receptor (beta chain) stems from a study of beta chain features in type 1 diabetes (dated by TCRdb to 2017 to 2018). Background on the whole study: No differences in mean age, gender distribution, total cell number or subset yield were found between patients and healthy donors. Regulatory and stem cell-like memory subsets were isolated from only 8 patients and 8 healthy donors, whereas naive and central memory subsets came from all 28 donors. A total of around 110,000,000 sorted cells were examined across all samples, and RNA yield correlated strongly with the number of cells per subset. In the study, TCRB repertoires of sorted circulating CD4+ T cell subsets from recently diagnosed type 1 diabetes patients were compared with those of matched healthy donors. Overall results and qualifications from the work: Type 1 diabetes patients showed a moderate but significant shortening of TCRB CDR3 length in all four CD4+ subsets. HLA sub-analyses involved small numbers of individuals, so any influence of HLA type on TCRB rearrangement remained unresolved. Sequencing cDNA rather than genomic DNA could over-represent highly expressing activated cells, although activation and CD3 levels did not differ between groups. The naive, central memory and regulatory TCRB repertoires appeared to resemble one another more closely among patients than among healthy donors. At VDJ recombination sites, patients with type 1 diabetes made fewer insertions and deleted more nucleotides, a pattern implying thymic rearrangement abnormalities. Shorter templates might have been favored by PCR, but patient and control samples were amplified and corrected together, so both groups would have been affected equally by any skew.

There are a few counts of this clone. Its specific antigen is unknown. Base qualities are missing; no much larger clone stands one base away. All of the isolated RNA was reverse transcribed with the High Capacity cDNA Reverse Transcription Kit, so expressed TCRB transcripts were sequenced. Naive, central memory and regulatory T cell samples underwent deep immunoSEQ sequencing, averaging about 3.57 million total reads per sample. Sorted cells were lysed in RLT buffer and RNA was extracted with DNase-treated RNeasy Micro or Mini kits, depending on cell number. Each cell subset was processed on its own to prevent cross-contamination, while patient and healthy donor samples were processed together. TCRB sequences were amplified from cDNA with the immunoSEQ multiplex PCR, producing 87-bp fragments spanning the CDR3 region. Sequencing of the amplicons was done on the Illumina HiSeq platform. The paper's processing steps were these. PCR bias was computationally corrected using synthetic template baselines, reads within Hamming distance 2 were collapsed, and singletons that could not be merged were discarded. Reads were aligned against IMGT so that V, D and J genes, CDR3 length and insertions or deletions at six rearrangement sites could be assigned. Within each subset, clonotype counts were normalized to sorted cell number, after which true diversity and Gini coefficients were computed with the tcR R package. Repertoire sharing was quantified using the overlap coefficient calculated on TCRB nucleotide sequences. As a proxy for the pre-selection repertoire, out-of-frame TCRB sequences from naive cells were analyzed. TCRdb took over this immuneACCESS table, retaining in-frame rearrangements with V and J assigned. Such tables are incomplete; in checked studies, under half of the missing clones stem from an unresolved V gene, and the remainder is unexplained. V, J and clone size derive from that table, while D and trimming were established from the DNA sequence. A total of about 360,000 clones appear in this sample, about 12% of them only once. The leading ten clones occupy about 0.017% of the sample.

The CDR3 goes from the cysteine to the phenylalanine over 15 residues. Solely the CDR3 DNA is kept, with 45 bases framed from the first base. V lost 4 bases and J lost 3 bases, and the count of bases not matched to a germline gene is 5. In the germline V gene (reference sequence), CDR1 corresponds to SEHNR and CDR2 to FQNEAQ. From each donor, a single peripheral blood sample of approximately 110 mL on average was drawn into heparinised tubes. A BD FACSAria II was used to sort naive, central memory, regulatory and stem cell-like memory CD4+ T cells with a panel that included CD45RO, CCR7, CD25, CD127, CD95 and CD27. Every sorted population had a purity above 95%. Right away, PBMCs were isolated by Lymphoprep density gradient centrifugation and were stained directly, with no culture step. Samples were stained and sorted in pairs, with one healthy donor and one patient per experiment, so that batch effects were minimized.

The sequencing sample was made of naive CD4+ T cells from blood. Interpreted using the paper, the cell subset or site label stands for: true naive CD4+ T cells. The clonotype was recovered from a man aged 18 to 30 in good health. This receptor chain uses TRBV7-9 and TRBJ1-5, with 8 bases matching TRBD1. This receptor carries the CDR3 CASSYGTGLNQPQHF. The DNA is TGTGCCAGCAGCTACGGGACAGGACTCAATCAGCCCCAGCATTTT.